Listed below are T cell receptor beta chains from one sample, sequenced in a study of regulatory T cells in long-lasting Graves disease. Each CDR3 protein gets one entry after TCRdb re-called the multiplex PCR reads with MiXCR. The repertoire holds some 370,000 distinct CDR3 sequences, 12% seen once, with over 15% in the top ten. A further study also used this sample, focusing on T cells in Graves' hyperthyroidism and ophthalmopathy.

The source was peripheral blood mononuclear cells (PBMCs), collected at new diagnosis, from a patient treated with antithyroid drugs. The receptors were gathered from a woman between 18 and 30 years old with Graves disease. The conserved cysteine and the conserved F or W are not part of the CDR3 here.

TRBV5-1	TRBJ1-6	ASRETNSPLH
TRBV6-1	TRBJ2-1	ASSPLAGGPEYNEQF
TRBV7-6	TRBJ2-5	ASSLFVGGPQTQY
TRBV6-1	TRBJ2-5	ASIILGVQETQY
TRBV19	TRBJ2-2	ASSETGQGVRELF
TRBV20-1	TRBJ2-1	SACGPNHGNEQF
TRBV7-2	TRBJ2-1	ASTPSWGYNEQF
TRBV7-9	TRBJ2-7	ASSLGSSRGSYEQY
TRBV7-2	TRBJ2-3	ASSLDVGGTDTQY
TRBV6-5	TRBJ1-2	ASSYSPGADYGYT
TRBV15	TRBJ2-7	ATSTRGGRMGDEQY
TRBV20-1	TRBJ1-1	SAREALGGEAF
TRBV5-1	TRBJ2-1	ASSPTSGGFDEQF